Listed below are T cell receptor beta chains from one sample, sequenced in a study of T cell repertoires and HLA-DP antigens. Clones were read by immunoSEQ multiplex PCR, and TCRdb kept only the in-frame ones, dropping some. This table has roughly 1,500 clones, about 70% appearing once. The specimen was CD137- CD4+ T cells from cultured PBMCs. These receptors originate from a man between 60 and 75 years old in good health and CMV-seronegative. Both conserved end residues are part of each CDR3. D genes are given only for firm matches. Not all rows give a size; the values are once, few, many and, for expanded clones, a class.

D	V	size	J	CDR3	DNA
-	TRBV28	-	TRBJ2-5	CASGIRTRYF	TGTGCCAGCGGCATTCGGACCCGGTACTTC
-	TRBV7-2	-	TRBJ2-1	CASTRDSNEQFF	TGTGCCAGCACCCGGGACTCCAATGAGCAGTTCTTC
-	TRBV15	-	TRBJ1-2	CATSRDGYGYTF	TGTGCCACCTCGAGGGATGGGTACGGCTACACCTTC
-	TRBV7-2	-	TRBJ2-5	CASSPLGARQETQYF	TGTGCCAGCAGCCCTCTGGGGGCTCGGCAAGAGACCCAGTACTTC
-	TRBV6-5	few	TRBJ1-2	CASSYFSSNYGYTF	TGTGCCAGCAGTTACTTTAGCTCTAACTATGGCTACACCTTC
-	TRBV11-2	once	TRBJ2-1	CASSLEPSSYNEQFF	TGTGCCAGCAGCTTAGAACCGAGCTCCTACAATGAGCAGTTCTTC
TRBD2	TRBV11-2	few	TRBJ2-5	CASSLVGGGIQETQYF	TGTGCCAGCAGCTTAGTTGGCGGGGGGATTCAAGAGACCCAGTACTTC
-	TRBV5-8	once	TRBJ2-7	CASRTRQGTSYEQYF	TGTGCCAGCAGAACCCGGCAGGGAACCTCCTACGAGCAGTACTTC
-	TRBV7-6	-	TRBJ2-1	CASTRDSNEQFF	TGTGCCAGCACCCGGGACTCCAATGAGCAGTTCTTC
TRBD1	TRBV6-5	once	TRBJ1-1	CASTRTGVVGTEAFF	TGTGCCAGCACTAGGACAGGGGTAGTAGGAACTGAAGCTTTCTTT
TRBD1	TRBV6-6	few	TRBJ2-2	CAGKQGTNTGELFF	TGTGCCGGTAAACAGGGGACGAACACCGGGGAGCTGTTTTTT
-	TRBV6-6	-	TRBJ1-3	CASTAAPRSGNTIYF	TGTGCCAGCACCGCCGCCCCCAGGTCTGGAAACACCATATATTTT
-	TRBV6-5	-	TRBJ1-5	CASGRGLPSNQPQHF	TGTGCCAGCGGGAGAGGATTGCCGAGCAATCAGCCCCAGCATTTT
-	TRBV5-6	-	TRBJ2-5	CASSLSVETQYF	TGTGCCAGCAGCTTGTCTGTGGAGACCCAGTACTTC
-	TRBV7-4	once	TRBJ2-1	CASTRDSNEQFF	TGTGCCAGCACCCGGGACTCCAATGAGCAGTTCTTC
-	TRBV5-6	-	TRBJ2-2	CASSFVSAGGTGELFF	TGTGCCAGCAGCTTTGTGAGCGCCGGAGGGACCGGGGAGCTGTTTTTT
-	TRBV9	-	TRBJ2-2	CASGLPGNTGELFF	TGTGCCAGCGGACTCCCTGGGAACACCGGGGAGCTGTTTTTT
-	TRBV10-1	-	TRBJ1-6	CASSAQRGRRNSPLHF	TGCGCCAGCAGTGCTCAAAGGGGCAGGAGAAATTCACCCCTCCACTTT